The clone carrying this T cell receptor (beta chain) was seen only a few times. Its antigen is still unknown. This CDR3 has 14 amino acids. V lost 2 bases and J 12 bases, leaving 20 bases between the germline ends. Germline CDR1 GTSNPN, CDR2 SVGIG (reference sequence). This sample stems from a study of cytomegalovirus exposure and HLA in healthy donors. The study ran its PCR with 60 Vbeta and 13 Jbeta primers. Sequenced by immunoSEQ multiplex PCR; TCRdb stores in-frame clones only, minus some. The sample includes some 100,000 clones, roughly four fifths of them seen just once. Study observations and caveats: HLA alleles were associated with some 17,000 TCR beta sequences in a later analysis at 0.05 false discovery rate. Most CMV-associated TCR beta chains were later found to appear HLA-restricted. One cluster of highly shared sequence variants probably arose as a sequencing artifact. When the data were analyzed later, several of the most significant clusters appeared to be linked to common viral pathogens.

The sequencing input was PBMCs. This chain uses TRBV30 with TRBJ2-1; D perhaps matches TRBD2 (5 bases). This receptor was taken from a middle-aged man in good health and CMV-seronegative. DNA of the CDR3: TGTGCCTGGAGTCTCAAAGCCTCAGGCGGAGGGCAGTTCTTC. This gives the protein CAWSLKASGGGQFF.